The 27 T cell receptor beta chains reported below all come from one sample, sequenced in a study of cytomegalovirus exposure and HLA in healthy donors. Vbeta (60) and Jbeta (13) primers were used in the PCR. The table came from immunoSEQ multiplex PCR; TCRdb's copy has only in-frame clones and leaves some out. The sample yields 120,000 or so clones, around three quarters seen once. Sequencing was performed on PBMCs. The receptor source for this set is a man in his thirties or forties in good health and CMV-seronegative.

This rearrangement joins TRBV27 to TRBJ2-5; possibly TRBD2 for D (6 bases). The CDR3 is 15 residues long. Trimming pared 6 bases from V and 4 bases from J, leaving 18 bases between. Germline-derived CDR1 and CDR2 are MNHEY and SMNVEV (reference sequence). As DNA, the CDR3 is TGTGCCAGCAGCATGGGGCCCGGAGGGCGAGAGACCCAGTACTTC. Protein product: CASSMGPGGRETQYF.

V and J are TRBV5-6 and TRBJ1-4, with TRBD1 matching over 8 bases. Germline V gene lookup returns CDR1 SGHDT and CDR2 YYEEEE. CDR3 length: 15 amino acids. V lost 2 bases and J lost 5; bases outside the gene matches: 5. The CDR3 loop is CASSLRTGINEKLFF. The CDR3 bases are TGTGCCAGCAGCTTAAGGACAGGGATCAATGAAAAACTGTTTTTT.

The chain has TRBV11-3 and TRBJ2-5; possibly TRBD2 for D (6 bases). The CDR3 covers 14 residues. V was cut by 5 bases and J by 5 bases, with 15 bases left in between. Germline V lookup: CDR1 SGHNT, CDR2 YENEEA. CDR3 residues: CASSDRSRGETQYF. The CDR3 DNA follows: TGTGCCAGCAGCGATAGATCCCGGGGGGAGACCCAGTACTTC. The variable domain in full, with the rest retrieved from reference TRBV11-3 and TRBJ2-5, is EAGVVQSPRYKIIEKKQPVAFWCNPISGHNTLYWYLQNLGQGPELLIRYENEEAVDDSQLPKDRFSAERLKGVDSTLKIQPAELGDSAVYLCASSDRSRGETQYFGPGTRLLVL.

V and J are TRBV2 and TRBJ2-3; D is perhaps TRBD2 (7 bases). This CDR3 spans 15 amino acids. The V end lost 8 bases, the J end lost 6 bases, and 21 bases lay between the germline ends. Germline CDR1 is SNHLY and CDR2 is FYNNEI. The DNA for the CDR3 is TGTGCCAGCTCCCCATGGGGGGGGCAAGCGGATACGCAGTATTTT. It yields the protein CASSPWGGQADTQYF.

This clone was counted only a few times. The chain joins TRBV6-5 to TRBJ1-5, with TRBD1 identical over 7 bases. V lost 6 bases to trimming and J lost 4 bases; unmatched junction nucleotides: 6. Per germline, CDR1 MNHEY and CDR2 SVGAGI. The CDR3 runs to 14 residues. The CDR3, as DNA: TGTGCCAGCAGGAAGGGACAGACTAATCAGCCCCAGCATTTT. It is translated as CASRKGQTNQPQHF.

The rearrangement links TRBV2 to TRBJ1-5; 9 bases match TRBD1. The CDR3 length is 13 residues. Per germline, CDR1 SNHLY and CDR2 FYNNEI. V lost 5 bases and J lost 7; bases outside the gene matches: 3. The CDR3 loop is CASSTGGWQPQHF. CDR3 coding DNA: TGTGCCAGCAGTACAGGGGGCTGGCAGCCCCAGCATTTT. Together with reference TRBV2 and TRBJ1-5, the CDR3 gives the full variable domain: EPEVTQTPSHQVTQMGQEVILRCVPISNHLYFYWYRQILGQKVEFLVSFYNNEISEKSEIFDDQFSVERPDGSNFTLKIRSTKLEDSAMYFCASSTGGWQPQHFGDGTRLSIL.

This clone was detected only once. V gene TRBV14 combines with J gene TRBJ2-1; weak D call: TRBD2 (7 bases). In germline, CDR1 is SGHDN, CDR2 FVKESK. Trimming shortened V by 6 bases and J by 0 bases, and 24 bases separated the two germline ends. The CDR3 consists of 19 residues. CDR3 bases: TGTGCCAGCAGACAAAGTCGGGGGGCTACCCTGAGCTCCTACAATGAGCAGTTCTTC. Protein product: CASRQSRGATLSSYNEQFF.

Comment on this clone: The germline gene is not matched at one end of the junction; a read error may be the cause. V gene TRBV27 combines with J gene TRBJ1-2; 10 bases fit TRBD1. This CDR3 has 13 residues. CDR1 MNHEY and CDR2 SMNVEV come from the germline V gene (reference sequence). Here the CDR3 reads CASSQGQGSGYPF. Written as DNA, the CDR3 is TGTGCCAGCAGTCAGGGACAGGGGTCTGGCTACCCCTTC.

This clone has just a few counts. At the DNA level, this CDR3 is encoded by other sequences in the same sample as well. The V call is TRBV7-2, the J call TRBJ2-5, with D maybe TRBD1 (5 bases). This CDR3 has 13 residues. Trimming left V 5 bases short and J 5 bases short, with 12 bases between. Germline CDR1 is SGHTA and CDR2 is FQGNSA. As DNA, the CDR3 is TGTGCCAGCAGCCTGCAGGGTCGGGAGACCCAGTACTTC. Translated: CASSLQGRETQYF.

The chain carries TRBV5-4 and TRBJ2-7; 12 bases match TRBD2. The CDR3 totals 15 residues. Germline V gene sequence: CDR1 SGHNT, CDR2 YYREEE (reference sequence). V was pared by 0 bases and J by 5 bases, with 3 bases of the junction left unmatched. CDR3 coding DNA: TGTGCCAGCAGCTTGGGGACTAGCGGGACCGACGAGCAGTACTTC. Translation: CASSLGTSGTDEQYF.

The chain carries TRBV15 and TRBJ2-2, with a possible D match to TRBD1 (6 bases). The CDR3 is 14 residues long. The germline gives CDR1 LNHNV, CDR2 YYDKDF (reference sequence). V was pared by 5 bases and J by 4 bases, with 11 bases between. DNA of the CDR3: TGTGCCACCAGCGGATTACAGGGCACCGGGGAGCTGTTTTTT. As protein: CATSGLQGTGELFF.

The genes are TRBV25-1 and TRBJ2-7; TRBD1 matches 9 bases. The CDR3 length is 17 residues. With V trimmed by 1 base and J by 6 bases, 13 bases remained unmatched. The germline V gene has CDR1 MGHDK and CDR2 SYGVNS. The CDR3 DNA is TGTGCCAGCAGTGAATTTGGGGACAGGGCGCTTCTCCGCGAGCAGTACTTC. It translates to CASSEFGDRALLREQYF.

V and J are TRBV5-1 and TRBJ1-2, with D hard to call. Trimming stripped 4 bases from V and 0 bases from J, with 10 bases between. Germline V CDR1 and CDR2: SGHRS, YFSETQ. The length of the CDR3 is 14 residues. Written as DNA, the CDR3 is TGCGCCAGCAGCCCGGGTGCGGCTAACTATGGCTACACCTTC. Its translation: CASSPGAANYGYTF.

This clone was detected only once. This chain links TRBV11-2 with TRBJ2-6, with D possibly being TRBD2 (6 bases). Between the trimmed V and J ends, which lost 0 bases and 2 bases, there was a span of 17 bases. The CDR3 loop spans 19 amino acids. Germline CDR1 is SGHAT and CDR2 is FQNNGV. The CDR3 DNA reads TGTGCCAGCAGCTTAGATCCACGGGGGTACTCTCCTGGGGCCAACGTCCTGACTTTC. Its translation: CASSLDPRGYSPGANVLTF.

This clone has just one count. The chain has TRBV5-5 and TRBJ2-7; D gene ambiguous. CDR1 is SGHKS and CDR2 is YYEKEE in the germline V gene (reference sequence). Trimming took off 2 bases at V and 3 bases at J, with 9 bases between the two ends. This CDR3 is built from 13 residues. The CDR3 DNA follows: TGTGCCAGCAGCTTTACCCCGCGCTACGAGCAGTACTTC. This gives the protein CASSFTPRYEQYF.

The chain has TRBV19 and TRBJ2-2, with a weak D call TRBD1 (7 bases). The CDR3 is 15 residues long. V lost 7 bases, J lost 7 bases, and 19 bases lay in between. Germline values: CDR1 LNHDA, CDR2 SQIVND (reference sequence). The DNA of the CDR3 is TGTGCCAGTATCTCGGACAGGCGGGACGGCGGGGAGCTGTTTTTT. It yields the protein CASISDRRDGGELFF.

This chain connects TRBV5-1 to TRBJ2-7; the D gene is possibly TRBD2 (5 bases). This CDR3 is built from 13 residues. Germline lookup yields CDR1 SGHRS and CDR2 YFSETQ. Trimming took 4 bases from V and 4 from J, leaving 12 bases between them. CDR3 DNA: TGCGCCAGCAGCGCCGGACGCGGGTACGAGCAGTACTTC. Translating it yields CASSAGRGYEQYF.

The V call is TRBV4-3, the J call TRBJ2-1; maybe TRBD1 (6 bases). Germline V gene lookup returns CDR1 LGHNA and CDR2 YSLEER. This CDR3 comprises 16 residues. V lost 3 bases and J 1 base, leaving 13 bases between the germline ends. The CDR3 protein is CASSHLGQSSYNEQFF. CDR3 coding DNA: TGCGCCAGCAGCCACCTCGGACAGTCTTCCTACAATGAGCAGTTCTTC.

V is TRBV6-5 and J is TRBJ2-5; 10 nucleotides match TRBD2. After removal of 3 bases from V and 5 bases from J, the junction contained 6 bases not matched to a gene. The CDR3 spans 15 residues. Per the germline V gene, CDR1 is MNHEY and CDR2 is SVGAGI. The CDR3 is CASSYSSGSHETQYF. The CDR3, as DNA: TGTGCCAGCAGTTATTCTAGCGGGAGTCATGAGACCCAGTACTTC.

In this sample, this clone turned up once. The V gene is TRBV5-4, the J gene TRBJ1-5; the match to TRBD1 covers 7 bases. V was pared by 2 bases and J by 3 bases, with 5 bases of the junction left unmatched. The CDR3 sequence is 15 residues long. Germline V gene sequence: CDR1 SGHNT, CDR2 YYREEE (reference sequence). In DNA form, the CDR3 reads TGTGCCAGCAGCTTCGGGACAGACGCCAATCAGCCCCAGCATTTT. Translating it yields CASSFGTDANQPQHF.

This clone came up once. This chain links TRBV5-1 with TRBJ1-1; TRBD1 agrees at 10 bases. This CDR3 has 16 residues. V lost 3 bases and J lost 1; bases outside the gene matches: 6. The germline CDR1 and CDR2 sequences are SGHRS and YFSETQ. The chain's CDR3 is CASSSGTGVWNTEAFF. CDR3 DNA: TGCGCCAGCAGCTCCGGGACAGGGGTATGGAACACTGAAGCTTTCTTT.

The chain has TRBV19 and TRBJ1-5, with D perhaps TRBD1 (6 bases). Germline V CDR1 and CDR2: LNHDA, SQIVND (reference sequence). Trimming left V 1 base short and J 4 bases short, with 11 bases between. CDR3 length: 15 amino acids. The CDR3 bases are TGTGCCAGTAGTATAGGCCAGGGGTCAAATCAGCCCCAGCATTTT. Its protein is CASSIGQGSNQPQHF. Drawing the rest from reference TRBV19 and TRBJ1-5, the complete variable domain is DGGITQSPKYLFRKEGQNVTLSCEQNLNHDAMYWYRQDPGQGLRLIYYSQIVNDFQKGDIAEGYSVSREKKESFPLTVTSAQKNPTAFYLCASSIGQGSNQPQHFGDGTRLSIL.

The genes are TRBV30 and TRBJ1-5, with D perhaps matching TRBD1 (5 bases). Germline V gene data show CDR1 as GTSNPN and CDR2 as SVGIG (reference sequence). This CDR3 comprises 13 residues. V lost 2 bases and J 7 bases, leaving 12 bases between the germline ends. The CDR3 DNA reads TGTGCCTGGAGTTCTGGGGCCAGACAGCCCCAGCATTTT. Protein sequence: CAWSSGARQPQHF.

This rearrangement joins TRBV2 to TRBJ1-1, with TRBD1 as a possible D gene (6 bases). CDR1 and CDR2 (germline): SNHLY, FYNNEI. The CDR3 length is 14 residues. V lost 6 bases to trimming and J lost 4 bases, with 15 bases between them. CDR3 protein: CASSQQGVGTEAFF. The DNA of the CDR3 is TGTGCCAGCAGCCAACAGGGCGTGGGCACTGAAGCTTTCTTT.

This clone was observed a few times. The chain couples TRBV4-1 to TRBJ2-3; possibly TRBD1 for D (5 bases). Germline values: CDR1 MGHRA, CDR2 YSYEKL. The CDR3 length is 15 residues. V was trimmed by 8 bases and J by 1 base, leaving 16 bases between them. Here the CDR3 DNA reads TGCGCCAGCGGATTGGGGCAGCCTCGCACAGATACGCAGTATTTT. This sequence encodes CASGLGQPRTDTQYF.

The CDR3 here is CASSLSGGRADTGELFF. CDR3 nucleotides: TGTGCCAGCAGCTTATCGGGCGGGAGGGCCGACACCGGGGAGCTGTTTTTT. The chain links TRBV11-2 to TRBJ2-2, with 9 bases lining up with TRBD2. Germline trimming cut 2 bases from V and 3 bases from J; bases unmatched to any gene: 7. CDR1 and CDR2 (germline): SGHAT, FQNNGV. The CDR3 has 17 residues.

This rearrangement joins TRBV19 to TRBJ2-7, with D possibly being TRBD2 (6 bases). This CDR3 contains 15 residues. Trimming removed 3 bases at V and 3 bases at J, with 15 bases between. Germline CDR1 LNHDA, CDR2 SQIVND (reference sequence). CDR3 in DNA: TGTGCCAGTAGTATTACCGTGGCGGGAATCTACGAGCAGTACTTC. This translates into CASSITVAGIYEQYF. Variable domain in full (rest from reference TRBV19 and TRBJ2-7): DGGITQSPKYLFRKEGQNVTLSCEQNLNHDAMYWYRQDPGQGLRLIYYSQIVNDFQKGDIAEGYSVSREKKESFPLTVTSAQKNPTAFYLCASSITVAGIYEQYFGPGTRLTVT.